What follows are 26 T cell receptor beta chains derived from one specimen sequenced in a study of T cells after yellow fever vaccination. TCRdb itself ran the 5' RACE reads through MiXCR, one entry per CDR3 protein. This sample yields some 390,000 distinct CDR3 sequences, of which roughly a sixth are seen a single time; 18% belongs to the top ten. The sample consisted of PBMCs, taken before the yellow fever booster vaccination. All receptors come from a man aged 18 to 29 who received the YFV17D yellow fever vaccine.

CDR3 amino acids: CAIGRDRDSPRETQYF. CDR3 sequence (DNA): TGTGCCATCGGCCGGGACAGGGACTCCCCTAGGGAGACCCAGTACTTC. J is TRBJ2-5 and V is TRBV10-3, with TRBD1 matching 9 bases. V lost 8 bases to trimming and J lost 5 bases; unmatched junction nucleotides: 15. The CDR3 covers 16 residues. Germline loops: CDR1 ENHRY, CDR2 SYGVKD.

This CDR3 reads CASSYGLRSFF. The CDR3 bases are TGTGCCAGCAGTTACGGGCTTAGATCTTTCTTT. V is TRBV6-2 or TRBV6-3 and J is TRBJ1-1; D is unclear. Per germline, CDR1 MNHEY and CDR2 SVGEGT. CDR3 length: 11 residues. V lost 2 bases, J lost 12 bases, and 10 bases lay in between.

This clonotype appeared a single time. The V call is TRBV6-6, the J call TRBJ1-5; a weak D match, TRBD1 (6 bases). This CDR3 spans 14 amino acids. CDR1 is MNHNY, CDR2 SVGAGI, per germline (reference sequence). The germline V and J ends were trimmed by 6 bases and 0 bases, with 9 bases remaining between them. CDR3: CASRRTASNQPQHF. CDR3 coding DNA: TGTGCCAGCAGAAGGACAGCTAGCAATCAGCCCCAGCATTTT.

In this sample, this clonotype turned up a few times. The V call is TRBV6-5, the J call TRBJ1-2; a possible D gene is TRBD1 (5 bases). The CDR3 length is 14 residues. Trimming shortened V by 0 bases and J by 4 bases, and 9 bases separated the two germline ends. The germline gives CDR1 MNHEY, CDR2 SVGAGI. The CDR3 protein is CASSYSRDRYGYTF. As DNA, the CDR3 is TGTGCCAGCAGTTACTCCCGGGACCGCTATGGCTACACCTTC.

This clonotype has a handful of counts. The rearrangement joins TRBV7-2 to TRBJ2-4; D might be TRBD1 (6 bases). The CDR3 contains 13 residues. Germline V gene sequence: CDR1 SGHTA, CDR2 FQGNSA. Trimming stripped 3 bases from V and 3 bases from J, with 6 bases between. The CDR3 DNA reads TGTGCCAGCAGCTTGGACAGCAAAAACATTCAGTACTTC. This gives the protein CASSLDSKNIQYF.

The chain uses TRBV7-9 and TRBJ2-2; D remains unclear. The germline V gene has CDR1 SEHNR and CDR2 FQNEAQ (reference sequence). The CDR3 runs 11 residues. The ends were cut back, 8 bases at V and 6 bases at J, with 7 bases in the middle. This chain's CDR3 is CASDDSGELFF. The CDR3 DNA sequence: TGTGCCAGCGATGATTCCGGGGAGCTGTTTTTT.

The J gene is TRBJ1-1, the V gene TRBV11-2; no reliable D call. Germline CDR1 SGHAT, CDR2 FQNNGV. The CDR3 is 14 residues long. Trimming took off 2 bases at V and 0 bases at J, with 7 bases between the two ends. The CDR3 DNA sequence: TGTGCCAGCAGCTTAAGCACGGTGAACACTGAAGCTTTCTTT. This gives the protein CASSLSTVNTEAFF.

In this sample, this clonotype turned up a few times. The chain employs TRBV9 and TRBJ1-6; no clear D. Trimming took off 1 base at V and 7 bases at J, with 12 bases between the two ends. CDR3 length: 15 amino acids. In germline, CDR1 is SGDLS, CDR2 YYNGEE. The CDR3 reads CASSVSADFNSPLHF. CDR3 nucleotides: TGTGCCAGCAGCGTATCGGCGGATTTCAATTCACCCCTCCACTTT.

This clonotype came up many times. This chain connects TRBV7-9 to TRBJ2-5; D not certain. The CDR3 sequence is 14 residues long. Trimming removed 5 bases from V and 2 bases from J, with 12 bases in between. CDR1 and CDR2 from the germline V gene are SEHNR and FQNEAQ (reference sequence). The CDR3 reads CASSDGGRQETQYF. CDR3 nucleotide sequence: TGTGCCAGCAGCGACGGTGGCCGACAAGAGACCCAGTACTTC.

V and J are TRBV12-3 or TRBV12-4 and TRBJ2-7; TRBD1 or TRBD2 may be the D gene (7 bases each). The CDR3 covers 15 residues. The ends were cut back, 6 bases at V and 5 bases at J, with 20 bases in the middle. The CDR3: CASSFGGTVWDEQYF. The CDR3 DNA follows: TGTGCCAGCAGCTTCGGGGGGACAGTTTGGGACGAGCAGTACTTC.

This clonotype was recorded at least ten times. V gene TRBV6-2 or TRBV6-3 combines with J gene TRBJ2-7; a possible D gene is TRBD1 (5 bases). Between the trimmed V and J ends, which lost 2 bases and 5 bases, there was a span of 13 bases. Per germline, CDR1 MNHEY and CDR2 SVGEGT. CDR3 length: 14 residues. This CDR3 reads CASSYRRQRHEQYF. The CDR3 DNA reads as TGTGCCAGCAGTTACCGCCGACAGAGGCACGAGCAGTACTTC.

J is TRBJ2-7 and V is TRBV20-1; 13 nucleotides line up with TRBD2. Germline V gives CDR1 DFQATT, CDR2 SNEGSKA (reference sequence). The CDR3 totals 13 residues. Trimming removed 2 bases from V and 12 bases from J; junction bases left unmatched: 7. CDR3 coding DNA: TGCAGTGCTAGAAGGACTAGCGGGGGCGTTTGGTACTTC. This encodes CSARRTSGGVWYF.

V gene TRBV6-2 or TRBV6-3 combines with J gene TRBJ1-2, with 7 bases aligning to TRBD1. This CDR3 contains 13 residues. Per the germline V gene, CDR1 is MNHEY and CDR2 is SVGEGT. After removal of 6 bases from V and 3 bases from J, the junction contained 4 bases not matched to a gene. The CDR3 DNA reads TGTGCCAGCAGCAGGGGGGTTCACTATGGCTACACCTTC. Residues: CASSRGVHYGYTF.

CDR3 coding DNA: TGTGCCAGCAGTCCGAATCGGGATACGCAGTATTTT. This gives the protein CASSPNRDTQYF. The rearrangement joins TRBV7-2 to TRBJ2-3; D not certain. The V gene's germline CDR1 is SGHTA and CDR2 FQGNSA. The V gene lost 6 bases and the J gene lost 6 bases, with 10 bases spanning the gap. This CDR3 is built from 12 residues.

This clonotype has only a few counts. This chain uses TRBV4-1 with TRBJ2-5, with a possible D match to TRBD2 (5 bases). The CDR3 totals 17 residues. V gave up 4 bases and J gave up 0 bases, with 18 bases separating them. The V gene's germline CDR1 is MGHRA and CDR2 YSYEKL. CDR3 sequence reads: CASSRAPSGLYQETQYF. The CDR3, as DNA: TGCGCCAGCAGCCGGGCTCCGAGCGGCTTGTACCAAGAGACCCAGTACTTC.

The genes are TRBV3-1 and TRBJ2-5; D remains unclear. Germline V gene lookup returns CDR1 LGHDT and CDR2 YNNKEL (reference sequence). V dropped 0 bases and J dropped 6 bases, with 5 bases sitting between them. The CDR3 has 12 amino acids. The CDR3 DNA is TGTGCCAGCAGCCAAGATCTCAAGACCCAGTACTTC. Translation: CASSQDLKTQYF.

V and J are TRBV7-9 and TRBJ2-5, with D possibly TRBD2 on 5 matching bases. With 2 bases removed from V and 0 bases from J, the gap between germline ends came to 10 bases. The CDR3 runs to 15 residues. Per germline, CDR1 SEHNR and CDR2 FQNEAQ (reference sequence). The CDR3 here is CASSLMGGYQETQYF. The CDR3 nucleotides are TGTGCCAGCAGCTTAATGGGCGGGTACCAAGAGACCCAGTACTTC. Supplemented by reference TRBV7-9 and TRBJ2-5, the full variable domain reads DTGVSQNPRHKITKRGQNVTFRCDPISEHNRLYWYRQTLGQGPEFLTYFQNEAQLEKSRLLSDRFSAERPKGSFSTLEIQRTEQGDSAMYLCASSLMGGYQETQYFGPGTRLLVL.

The chain combines TRBV6-6 with TRBJ1-3, with a weak D call TRBD1 (6 bases). Germline-derived CDR1 and CDR2 are MNHNY and SVGAGI (reference sequence). This CDR3 spans 16 amino acids. V shed 7 bases and J shed 0 bases, with 16 bases lying between them. The CDR3: CASTIRGPTSGNTIYF. The CDR3 DNA reads as TGTGCCAGCACAATCAGGGGTCCTACCTCTGGAAACACCATATATTTT.

CDR3 nucleotides: TGCAGTGCTAGACTCTACAGCCCCACAGATACGCAGTATTTT. Residues: CSARLYSPTDTQYF. The chain employs TRBV20-1 and TRBJ2-3; D is undetermined. V lost 2 bases and J 2 bases, leaving 11 bases between the germline ends. CDR1 and CDR2 from the germline V gene are DFQATT and SNEGSKA (reference sequence). The CDR3 has 14 residues.

This clonotype has more than one count but fewer than ten. The chain combines TRBV28 with TRBJ2-5, with a possible D match to TRBD2 (5 bases). The CDR3 is 16 amino acids. Between the trimmed V and J ends, which lost 6 bases and 3 bases, there was a span of 20 bases. CDR1 is MDHEN, CDR2 SYDVKM, per germline. The CDR3 nucleotides are TGTGCCAGCAGCTACGTCCCGGGAATACTGGAAGAGACCCAGTACTTC. Protein product: CASSYVPGILEETQYF.

This clonotype was picked up many times. The CDR3 coding sequence is TGTGCCAGCAGCGTACAGGGTGTTCCCTACGAGCAGTACTTC. Translating gives CASSVQGVPYEQYF. This sequence joins TRBV9 and TRBJ2-7; D might be TRBD1 (5 bases). In germline, CDR1 is SGDLS, CDR2 YYNGEE. This CDR3 is 14 amino acids long. V gave up 1 base and J gave up 2 bases, with 10 bases separating them.

The chain recombines TRBV9 with TRBJ1-2; 7 nucleotides align to TRBD1. V was clipped by 3 bases and J by 0 bases; unmatched bases: 8. The V gene's germline CDR1 is SGDLS and CDR2 YYNGEE. The CDR3 contains 16 residues. The CDR3 region has the DNA TGTGCCAGCAGCGCTGGGACAGCCGCTACTAACTATGGCTACACCTTC. It encodes CASSAGTAATNYGYTF.

The chain links TRBV29-1 to TRBJ2-3; 10 bases agree with TRBD2. The germline gives CDR1 SQVTM, CDR2 ANQGSEA. This CDR3 comprises 13 residues. V shed 4 bases, J shed 4 bases, and the junction held 2 bases outside the gene matches. CDR3 bases: TGCAGCGTTGGTAGCGGGGGGCCAGATACGCAGTATTTT. Protein: CSVGSGGPDTQYF.

This clonotype was picked up a small number of times. V is TRBV7-9 and J is TRBJ2-1; the match to TRBD1 covers 12 bases. The germline CDR1 and CDR2 sequences are SEHNR and FQNEAQ (reference sequence). With V trimmed by 5 bases and J by 4 bases, 9 bases remained unmatched. This CDR3 has 17 residues. This CDR3 is CASSPNPGQGAYNEQFF. The CDR3 nucleotides read TGTGCCAGCAGCCCCAATCCGGGACAGGGGGCTTACAATGAGCAGTTCTTC.

The table lists this clonotype with a few counts. The V and J genes are TRBV6-5 and TRBJ2-3; 8 bases line up with TRBD2. The CDR3 sequence is 15 residues long. CDR1 and CDR2 (germline): MNHEY, SVGAGI. After removal of 5 bases from V and 4 bases from J, the junction contained 8 bases not matched to a gene. In DNA form, the CDR3 reads TGTGCCAGCAGTAACCCGGGGGGGCCGGCAGATACGCAGTATTTT. It is translated as CASSNPGGPADTQYF.

This clonotype was seen many times. This chain uses TRBV4-3 with TRBJ2-3; possible D gene TRBD1, 5 bases. V was clipped by 4 bases and J by 4 bases, with 12 bases between them. The CDR3 has 14 residues. CDR1 LGHNA and CDR2 YSLEER come from the germline V gene. The CDR3 nucleotides read TGCGCCAGCAGCCTAGACAGCCAAGCAGATACGCAGTATTTT. This gives the protein CASSLDSQADTQYF.